These 15 T cell receptor beta chains were sequenced from one sample in a study of OX40 agonist ivuxolimab in advanced cancers. The method was immunoSEQ multiplex PCR; TCRdb's version includes in-frame clones alone and lacks a portion of them. This sample has tens of thousands of clones; under 95% occur once, and the top ten carry approximately 7.9%. The specimen was CD4+ or CD8+ T cells sorted from blood, collected in a trial of the OX40 agonist ivuxolimab. All receptors derive from an adult with an advanced solid tumor such as melanoma, head and neck, liver or kidney cancer.

The chain is built from TRBV4-1 and TRBJ1-1; D is undetermined. CDR1 and CDR2 from the germline V gene are MGHRA and YSYEKL. This CDR3 has 13 residues. Trimming pared 4 bases from V and 0 bases from J, leaving 6 bases between. This CDR3 is CASSLWMNTEAFF. In nucleotides, the CDR3 is TGCGCCAGCAGCCTCTGGATGAACACTGAAGCTTTCTTT.

This clone was detected only once. V gene TRBV9 combines with J gene TRBJ1-1; a possible D gene is TRBD1 (5 bases). V was pared by 0 bases and J by 4 bases, with 13 bases between. Germline CDR1 reads SGDLS; CDR2 reads YYNGEE. The CDR3 sequence is 15 residues long. CDR3 amino acids: CASSVDGREVTEAFF. In nucleotides, the CDR3 is TGTGCCAGCAGCGTAGACGGCAGGGAAGTCACTGAAGCTTTCTTT.

The chain is built from TRBV7-9 and TRBJ2-1; no firm D call. The length of the CDR3 is 12 residues. Germline loops: CDR1 SEHNR, CDR2 FQNEAQ (reference sequence). Trimming removed 7 bases from V and 4 bases from J, with 8 bases in between. The CDR3 bases are TGTGCCAGCACCGGTTCTTACAATGAGCAGTTCTTC. Translation gives CASTGSYNEQFF.

The chain carries TRBV10-3 and TRBJ1-5; no definite D call. Trimming cost V 2 bases and J 6 bases, with 14 bases left between them. The CDR3 runs 15 residues. Germline loops: CDR1 ENHRY, CDR2 SYGVKD. CDR3 residues: CAISEGTLSGQPQHF. DNA of the CDR3: TGTGCCATCAGTGAGGGCACCCTAAGTGGTCAGCCCCAGCATTTT.

The rearrangement uses TRBV18 and TRBJ2-7; D possibly corresponds to TRBD1 (6 bases). This CDR3 has 14 amino acids. Germline CDR1 KGHSH, CDR2 LQKENI. Trimming shortened V by 6 bases and J by 1 base, and 13 bases separated the two germline ends. The CDR3 loop reads CASSAGTSSYEQYF. CDR3 sequence (DNA): TGTGCCAGCTCGGCCGGGACATCTTCCTACGAGCAGTACTTC. Full variable domain (rest looked up from reference TRBV18 and TRBJ2-7): NAGVMQNPRHLVRRRGQEARLRCSPMKGHSHVYWYRQLPEEGLKFMVYLQKENIIDESGMPKERFSAEFPKEGPSILRIQQVVRGDSAAYFCASSAGTSSYEQYFGPGTRLTVT.

V usage is TRBV7-3 and J usage is TRBJ2-1; D might be TRBD2 (6 bases). Trimming removed 2 bases at V and 2 bases at J, with 13 bases between. This CDR3 is 16 amino acids long. CDR1 is SGHTA and CDR2 is FQGTGA in the germline V gene. CDR3 nucleotide sequence: TGTGCCAGCAGCTTAGCCCCGGGGGAAGCCTACAATGAGCAGTTCTTC. As protein: CASSLAPGEAYNEQFF. The complete variable domain, with remaining parts taken from reference TRBV7-3 and TRBJ2-1, reads GAGVSQTPSNKVTEKGKYVELRCDPISGHTALYWYRQSLGQGPEFLIYFQGTGAADDSGLPNDRFFAVRPEGSVSTLKIQRTERGDSAVYLCASSLAPGEAYNEQFFGPGTRLTVL.

This chain links TRBV30 with TRBJ2-3, with 8 nucleotides matching TRBD1. The CDR3 consists of 14 residues. Germline loops: CDR1 GTSNPN, CDR2 SVGIG (reference sequence). Losses at the gene ends were 2 bases for V and 3 bases for J; bases not matched to a gene: 4. CDR3 in DNA: TGTGCCTGGAGTTTTGGACAGGGTACAGATACGCAGTATTTT. Translating gives CAWSFGQGTDTQYF.

This clone was seen a single time. The junction does not match germline at one end; this may be a read error. The rearrangement uses TRBV2 and TRBJ2-3; D is undetermined. The CDR3 is 15 residues long. Germline V gene lookup returns CDR1 SNHLY and CDR2 FYNNEI. Here the CDR3 reads CASRDLRVITDTQYF. The CDR3 DNA follows: TGTGCCAGCCGTGATTTAAGGGTCATCACAGATACGCAGTATTTT. The complete variable domain, with remaining parts taken from reference TRBV2 and TRBJ2-3, reads EPEVTQTPSHQVTQMGQEVILRCVPISNHLYFYWYRQILGQKVEFLVSFYNNEISEKSEIFDDQFSVERPDGSNFTLKIRSTKLEDSAMYFCASRDLRVITDTQYFGPGTRLTVL.

The chain links TRBV5-1 to TRBJ2-1; D unclear. Germline CDR1 SGHRS, CDR2 YFSETQ. Deletions cut 1 base from V and 6 bases from J, with 8 bases between. The CDR3 extends over 13 amino acids. CDR3: CASSLYGPNEQFF. The CDR3 bases are TGCGCCAGCAGCTTGTACGGCCCCAATGAGCAGTTCTTC.

This clone has a single count. The DNA of the CDR3 is TGTGCCAGCAGTTTCCCCAATCAGCCCCAGCATTTT. It is translated as CASSFPNQPQHF. The genes are TRBV27 and TRBJ1-5; D is unresolved. The V end was cut by 3 bases, the J end by 3 bases, with 3 bases between. Germline-derived CDR1 and CDR2 are MNHEY and SMNVEV (reference sequence). The CDR3 spans 12 residues.

Regarding this clone: Within the sample, other DNA sequences also encode this same CDR3. This chain joins TRBV25-1 and TRBJ2-2; D is uncertain. This CDR3 region has 14 residues. The germline V gene encodes CDR1 MGHDK and CDR2 SYGVNS. Trimming shortened V by 2 bases and J by 7 bases, and 11 bases separated the two germline ends. The CDR3 DNA reads TGTGCCAGCAGTGAAGGCTACACCTACGGGGAGCTGTTTTTT. Translating it yields CASSEGYTYGELFF.

V and J are TRBV7-9 and TRBJ2-3; TRBD1 agrees at 7 bases. V shed 5 bases, J shed 0 bases, and the junction held 5 bases outside the gene matches. CDR1 and CDR2 from the germline V gene are SEHNR and FQNEAQ (reference sequence). The CDR3 extends over 15 amino acids. As DNA, the CDR3 is TGTGCCAGCAGCATTGGGACAGCTAGCACAGATACGCAGTATTTT. It encodes CASSIGTASTDTQYF. The full variable domain, completed using reference TRBV7-9 and TRBJ2-3, is DTGVSQNPRHKITKRGQNVTFRCDPISEHNRLYWYRQTLGQGPEFLTYFQNEAQLEKSRLLSDRFSAERPKGSFSTLEIQRTEQGDSAMYLCASSIGTASTDTQYFGPGTRLTVL.

V gene TRBV5-6 combines with J gene TRBJ1-4; D not certain. The CDR3 covers 16 residues. Germline V lookup: CDR1 SGHDT, CDR2 YYEEEE. V gave up 4 bases and J gave up 3 bases, with 16 bases separating them. CDR3 protein: CASSERVPLANEKLFF. The CDR3, as DNA: TGTGCCAGCAGCGAACGGGTCCCTTTAGCTAATGAAAAACTGTTTTTT.

The rearrangement links TRBV9 to TRBJ2-5, with 13 bases identical to TRBD2. The CDR3 runs 19 residues. Germline CDR1 reads SGDLS; CDR2 reads YYNGEE. The V and J ends lost 3 bases and 4 bases, in that order; junction bases with no gene match: 15. In nucleotides, the CDR3 is TGTGCCAGCAGCGGGCGTACCGGGACTAGCGGGATAGGCGGAGAGACCCAGTACTTC. Its translation: CASSGRTGTSGIGGETQYF.

The CDR3 region has the DNA TGTGCCAGTAGTATTGGAGGCTTAACTGAAGCTTTCTTT. This gives the protein CASSIGGLTEAFF. The chain recombines TRBV19 with TRBJ1-1; D remains ambiguous. Trimming removed 3 bases at V and 5 bases at J, with 10 bases between. There are 13 residues in the CDR3. Germline CDR1 is LNHDA and CDR2 is SQIVND (reference sequence).